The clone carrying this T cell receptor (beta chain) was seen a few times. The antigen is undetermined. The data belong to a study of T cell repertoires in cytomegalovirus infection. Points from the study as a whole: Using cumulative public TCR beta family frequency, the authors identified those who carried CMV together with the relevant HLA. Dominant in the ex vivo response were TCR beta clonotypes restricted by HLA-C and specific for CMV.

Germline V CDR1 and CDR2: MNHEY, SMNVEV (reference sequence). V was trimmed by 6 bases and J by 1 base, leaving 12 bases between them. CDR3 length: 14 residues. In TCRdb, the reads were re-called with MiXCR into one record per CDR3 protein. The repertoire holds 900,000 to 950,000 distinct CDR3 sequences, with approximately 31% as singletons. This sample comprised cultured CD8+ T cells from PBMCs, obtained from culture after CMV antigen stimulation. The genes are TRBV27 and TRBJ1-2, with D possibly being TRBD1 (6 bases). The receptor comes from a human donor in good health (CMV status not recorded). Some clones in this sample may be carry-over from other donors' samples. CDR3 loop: CASRLGGHNYGYTF. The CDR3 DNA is TGTGCCAGCAGATTGGGGGGGCATAACTATGGCTACACCTTC.